The rows below give T cell receptor beta chains drawn from one sample of a study of cytomegalovirus exposure and HLA in healthy donors. Sequencing used immunoSEQ multiplex PCR; TCRdb keeps in-frame clones, though not all of them. The table lists 150,000 to 200,000 clones, approximately 80% of them singletons. Material for sequencing was PBMCs. Receptors originate from a female donor in good health and CMV-seronegative. Each CDR3 is given with its conserved first and last residue. The D gene is left open where the match is weak. Expanded clones get a size class; other rows say once, few or many, or leave the size out.

CDR3 length	V gene	J gene	D gene	clone size	CDR3 protein	CDR3 DNA
16	TRBV4-3	TRBJ1-3	NA	NA	CASSQEGHNSGNTIYF	TGCGCCAGCAGCCAAGAAGGACACAACTCTGGAAACACCATATATTTT
16	TRBV5-6	TRBJ2-5	TRBD2	NA	CASSGRLWRGEETQYF	TGTGCCAGCAGCGGGAGACTATGGCGGGGGGAAGAGACCCAGTACTTC
15	TRBV18	TRBJ2-2	NA	few	CASSPPGLYHGELFF	TGTGCCAGCTCACCACCAGGACTCTACCACGGGGAGCTGTTTTTT
15	TRBV4-1	TRBJ2-5	NA	NA	CASSQLSLAGETQYF	TGCGCCAGCAGCCAACTTTCTCTAGCTGGGGAGACCCAGTACTTC
16	TRBV14	TRBJ2-1	NA	NA	CASSLRINRGGNEQFF	TGTGCCAGCAGCCTTCGAATAAACAGGGGAGGCAATGAGCAGTTCTTC
15	TRBV6-4	TRBJ2-1	TRBD2	NA	CASSDASGSLDEQFF	TGTGCCAGCAGTGATGCTAGCGGGAGTTTGGATGAGCAGTTCTTC
12	TRBV9	TRBJ1-2	NA	NA	CASSFGIYGYTF	TGTGCCAGCAGCTTCGGGATTTATGGCTACACCTTC
15	TRBV19	TRBJ1-1	TRBD1	NA	CASSMRGTGGTEAFF	TGTGCCAGTAGTATGAGGGGGACAGGGGGCACTGAAGCTTTCTTT
15	TRBV25-1	TRBJ2-7	TRBD2	NA	CASSVSGRSPGEQYF	TGTGCCAGCAGTGTTAGCGGGAGATCTCCGGGGGAGCAGTACTTC
16	TRBV29-1	TRBJ2-3	TRBD2	NA	CSVGGSGRPSTDTQYF	TGCAGCGTTGGAGGTAGCGGGAGGCCCAGCACAGATACGCAGTATTTT
14	TRBV5-1	TRBJ1-2	NA	few	CASRQTGSNYGYTF	TGCGCCAGCAGGCAAACAGGTTCTAACTATGGCTACACCTTC
17	TRBV19	TRBJ2-3	TRBD2	NA	CATTIKVGLAGGDTQYF	TGTGCCACCACAATCAAAGTGGGACTAGCGGGAGGAGATACGCAGTATTTT
18	TRBV4-2	TRBJ2-3	TRBD2	NA	CASSQDGLAGGYTDTQYF	TGTGCCAGCAGCCAAGACGGACTAGCGGGAGGGTACACAGATACGCAGTATTTT
16	TRBV5-1	TRBJ2-6	NA	NA	CASSLVSLTGANGLTF	TGCGCCAGCAGCTTGGTTTCCCTTACTGGGGCCAACGGCCTGACTTTC
14	TRBV30	TRBJ2-2	TRBD2	NA	CAWRDSGRTGELFF	TGTGCCTGGAGAGATAGCGGGAGAACCGGGGAGCTGTTTTTT
15	TRBV27	TRBJ2-1	NA	NA	CASRAGWSSYNEQFF	TGTGCCAGCAGGGCCGGCTGGAGCTCCTACAATGAGCAGTTCTTC
15	TRBV25-1	TRBJ1-4	NA	NA	CASSPPQGTNEKLFF	TGTGCCAGCAGCCCCCCGCAGGGAACTAATGAAAAACTGTTTTTT
13	TRBV7-3	TRBJ2-4	NA	NA	CASSSRRDGIQYF	TGTGCCAGCAGCTCAAGGCGGGACGGCATTCAGTACTTC
15	TRBV28	TRBJ1-2	NA	NA	CASSTYPLGDYGYTF	TGTGCCAGCAGTACTTACCCCCTCGGGGACTATGGCTACACCTTC
13	TRBV6-5	TRBJ2-7	NA	NA	CASSSGVAYEQYF	TGTGCCAGCAGTTCAGGGGTGGCCTACGAGCAGTACTTC
15	TRBV7-2	TRBJ2-1	NA	once	CASSPLRSSYNEQFF	TGTGCCAGCAGTCCTCTTAGGAGCTCCTACAATGAGCAGTTCTTC
17	TRBV27	TRBJ1-2	NA	NA	CASSSLYRDIYRFGYTF	TGTGCCAGCAGTTCTTTATACAGGGATATTTATAGGTTCGGCTACACCTTC
17	TRBV19	TRBJ1-1	TRBD1	NA	CASSTDRVAWMNTEAFF	TGTGCCAGTAGTACGGACAGGGTAGCATGGATGAACACTGAAGCTTTCTTT
13	TRBV9	TRBJ2-7	NA	NA	CASSVAASYEQYF	TGTGCCAGCAGCGTAGCCGCCAGCTACGAGCAGTACTTC
18	TRBV14	TRBJ2-3	TRBD2	NA	CASSGRTSGGTSTDTQYF	TGTGCCAGCAGCGGGCGGACTAGCGGGGGGACCAGCACAGATACGCAGTATTTT
15	TRBV19	TRBJ1-1	NA	NA	CASSIPRTPGTEAFF	TGTGCCAGTAGTATCCCACGGACTCCGGGCACTGAAGCTTTCTTT
15	TRBV30	TRBJ1-1	NA	NA	CAWSVLGGGKTEAFF	TGTGCCTGGAGTGTATTAGGCGGGGGCAAGACTGAAGCTTTCTTT
11	TRBV20-1	TRBJ1-1	NA	NA	CSANSGSEAFF	TGCAGTGCCAATAGCGGTTCTGAAGCTTTCTTT
14	TRBV18	TRBJ2-5	TRBD1	NA	CASSLGQVQETQYF	TGTGCCAGCTCTCTCGGACAGGTACAAGAGACCCAGTACTTC
16	TRBV5-6	TRBJ1-2	TRBD1	NA	CASIYLGDSGTYGYTF	TGTGCCAGCATATATCTGGGGGACAGTGGCACCTATGGCTACACCTTC
20	TRBV19	TRBJ2-4	NA	NA	CASSSSPGARLFRAKNIQYF	TGTGCCAGTAGTTCCTCCCCGGGAGCTCGCCTTTTCCGGGCCAAAAACATTCAGTACTTC
15	TRBV6-5	TRBJ1-6	NA	NA	CASSFGGTYNSPLHF	TGTGCCAGCAGTTTCGGCGGTACCTATAATTCACCCCTCCACTTT
14	TRBV7-6	TRBJ1-6	NA	few	CASSFGNRDSPLHF	TGTGCCAGCAGCTTCGGGAACCGAGATTCACCCCTCCACTTT
15	TRBV9	TRBJ2-7	TRBD1	once	CASSTDPTGSLEQYF	TGTGCCAGCAGCACCGATCCGACAGGGTCGCTCGAGCAGTACTTC
14	TRBV6-5	TRBJ2-7	NA	NA	CASRLIDRGGEQYF	TGTGCCAGCAGACTAATAGACAGGGGAGGGGAGCAGTACTTC
16	TRBV27	TRBJ1-5	NA	few	CASSLRGGASNQPQHF	TGTGCCAGCAGTTTAAGGGGGGGGGCTAGCAATCAGCCCCAGCATTTT
14	TRBV5-1	TRBJ2-7	NA	NA	CASSFRDKAYEQYF	TGCGCCAGCAGCTTTCGGGACAAAGCCTACGAGCAGTACTTC
17	TRBV10-3	TRBJ2-4	TRBD2	NA	CAISESLGLAEKNIQYF	TGTGCCATCAGTGAGTCGCTGGGTCTAGCGGAAAAAAACATTCAGTACTTC
16	TRBV5-4	TRBJ1-2	TRBD1	once	CASSGAGTAYHYGYTF	TGTGCCAGCAGCGGAGCCGGGACAGCGTACCACTATGGCTACACCTTC
15	TRBV18	TRBJ2-1	TRBD2	once	CASSATSDPYGGQFF	TGTGCCAGCTCAGCTACTAGCGACCCGTACGGCGGGCAGTTCTTC
15	TRBV5-6	TRBJ1-1	NA	NA	CASSERGGWNTEAFF	TGTGCCAGCAGCGAAAGGGGGGGTTGGAACACTGAAGCTTTCTTT
15	TRBV18	TRBJ2-7	NA	NA	CASSPAETAIYEQYF	TGTGCCAGCTCACCTGCCGAGACAGCCATCTACGAGCAGTACTTC
16	TRBV5-1	TRBJ2-5	TRBD1	few	CASSTGDRLPQETQYF	TGCGCCAGCAGCACCGGGGACAGACTTCCTCAAGAGACCCAGTACTTC
15	TRBV7-3	TRBJ2-4	NA	NA	CASSISPSPKNIQYF	TGTGCCAGCAGCATAAGTCCCTCCCCCAAAAACATTCAGTACTTC
18	TRBV7-2	TRBJ2-1	TRBD1	NA	CASSSSLRGRSSYNEQFF	TGTGCCAGCAGCTCCTCGCTGAGGGGGCGTAGCTCCTACAATGAGCAGTTCTTC
14	TRBV28	TRBJ1-2	TRBD1	once	CASSFPDRGRGYTF	TGTGCCAGCAGTTTCCCGGACAGGGGGCGTGGCTACACCTTC
14	TRBV5-6	TRBJ2-5	TRBD1	NA	CASSPGQGEETQYF	TGTGCCAGCAGCCCGGGACAGGGTGAAGAGACCCAGTACTTC
17	TRBV6-4	TRBJ1-5	NA	NA	CASSDSRTRGIGQPQHF	TGTGCCAGCAGTGACTCCCGGACTCGCGGCATAGGTCAGCCCCAGCATTTT
14	TRBV7-2	TRBJ2-7	TRBD1	NA	CASSFSAGGNEQYF	TGTGCCAGCAGCTTCTCCGCAGGGGGTAACGAGCAGTACTTC
18	TRBV9	TRBJ2-6	NA	NA	CASSRQARLTSGANVLTF	TGTGCCAGCAGCCGACAGGCTCGACTTACCTCTGGGGCCAACGTCCTGACTTTC
15	TRBV9	TRBJ1-2	NA	NA	CASSVVPGTNYGYTF	TGTGCCAGCAGCGTAGTTCCAGGGACTAACTATGGCTACACCTTC
11	TRBV4-1	TRBJ2-1	NA	many	CASSPGDEQFF	TGCGCCAGCAGCCCAGGGGACGAGCAGTTCTTC